Listed here is a single T cell receptor (beta chain). Per the original methods: The authors estimated nucleated cell counts from reference gene primer amplification. Sequenced by immunoSEQ multiplex PCR; TCRdb stores in-frame clones only, minus some. V and J calls and clone size are as listed in that table; D and trimming were resolved from the DNA. This sample has 200,000 to 250,000 clones, with roughly 84% found just once. This sample was taken from a study of blood T cell repertoires in COVID-19. As for the study in general: The origin of the acute and convalescent COVID-19 samples was the United States, Italy and Spain. T cells, B-cell-depleted T cells, or PBMCs supplied cDNA or gDNA.

Material: peripheral blood. The receptor's source is an older woman who had recovered from COVID-19.

In nucleotides, the CDR3 is TGTGCCAGTAGCGGCGGGAGTGGGCATCAGCCCCAGCATTTT. It encodes CASSGGSGHQPQHF. The chain recombines TRBV19 with TRBJ1-5; no clear D gene. CDR1 LNHDA and CDR2 SQIVND come from the germline V gene (reference sequence). CDR3 length: 14 amino acids. V was clipped by 6 bases and J by 5 bases, with 14 bases between them. Filled out from reference TRBV19 and TRBJ1-5, the complete variable domain reads DGGITQSPKYLFRKEGQNVTLSCEQNLNHDAMYWYRQDPGQGLRLIYYSQIVNDFQKGDIAEGYSVSREKKESFPLTVTSAQKNPTAFYLCASSGGSGHQPQHFGDGTRLSIL.